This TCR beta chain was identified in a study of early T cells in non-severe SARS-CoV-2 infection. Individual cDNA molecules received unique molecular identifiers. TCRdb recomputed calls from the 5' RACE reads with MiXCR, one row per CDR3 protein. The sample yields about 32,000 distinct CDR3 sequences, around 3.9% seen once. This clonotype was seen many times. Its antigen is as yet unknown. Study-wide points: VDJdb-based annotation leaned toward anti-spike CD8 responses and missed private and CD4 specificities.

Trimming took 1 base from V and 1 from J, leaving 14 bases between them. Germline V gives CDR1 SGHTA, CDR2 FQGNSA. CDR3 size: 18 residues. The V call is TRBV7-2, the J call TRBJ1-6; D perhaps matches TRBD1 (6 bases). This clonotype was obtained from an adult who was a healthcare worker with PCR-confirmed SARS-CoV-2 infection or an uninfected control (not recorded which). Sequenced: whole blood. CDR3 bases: TGTGCCAGCAGCTTAGGGGCCGGGGGCGCGTCCTATAATTCACCCCTCCACTTT. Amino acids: CASSLGAGGASYNSPLHF.